The 17 T cell receptor beta chains reported below all come from one sample, sequenced in a study of cytomegalovirus exposure and HLA in healthy donors (dated by TCRdb to between 2016 and 2019). The method was the immunoSEQ multiplex PCR assay. For the multiplex PCR, a mixture combining 60 forward primers for TCR Vbeta segments and 13 reverse primers for TCR Jbeta segments was used. Held by TCRdb, this immuneACCESS table contains in-frame sequences only and omits some clones. Under half of the omission traces to an unresolved V gene where checked; the cause of the rest is unknown. The sample table holds 55,000 to 80,000 clones, of which about 74% were seen once. In total, the top ten clones hold about 24% of the sample. Material for sequencing was PBMCs. Every receptor here comes from a woman in her thirties in good health and CMV-seropositive.

This clone turned up a few times. The V and J genes are TRBV10-3 and TRBJ2-5, with a weak D call TRBD2 (5 bases). The V gene lost 10 bases and the J gene lost 5 bases, with 14 bases spanning the gap. CDR1 ENHRY and CDR2 SYGVKD come from the germline V gene. The length of the CDR3 is 12 residues. CDR3 bases: TGTGCCACGACCTCCAGAGGGGAGACCCAGTACTTC. Amino acids: CATTSRGETQYF.

In this sample, this clone turned up once. The genes are TRBV6-5 and TRBJ1-2; TRBD1 matches 9 bases. The CDR3 spans 15 residues. Per germline, CDR1 MNHEY and CDR2 SVGAGI. The V gene end was trimmed by 7 bases and the J gene end by 3 bases; junction bases not matched to a gene: 9. CDR3 in amino acids: CASISRGQGHYGYTF. CDR3 nucleotide sequence: TGTGCCAGCATCTCTAGGGGACAGGGCCACTATGGCTACACCTTC.

The chain is built from TRBV5-6 and TRBJ1-1, with D perhaps matching TRBD1 (6 bases). V dropped 4 bases and J dropped 1 base, with 11 bases sitting between them. CDR1 is SGHDT, CDR2 YYEEEE, per germline. The CDR3 covers 14 residues. The CDR3 here is CASSPPTGNTEAFF. CDR3 nucleotides: TGTGCCAGCAGCCCTCCGACAGGGAACACTGAAGCTTTCTTT.

The rearrangement joins TRBV5-6 to TRBJ1-1; 8 bases line up with TRBD1. This CDR3 region has 14 residues. V lost 4 bases to trimming and J lost 4 bases; unmatched junction nucleotides: 6. The germline V gene has CDR1 SGHDT and CDR2 YYEEEE. CDR3 nucleotides: TGTGCCAGCAGCCAGAAAACAGGGGGCACTGAAGCTTTCTTT. Protein: CASSQKTGGTEAFF.

A note on this clone: The sample holds other DNA sequences that translate to the same CDR3. CDR3: CASSRDRMNTEAFF. CDR3 nucleotides: TGTGCCAGCTCGAGGGATAGAATGAACACTGAAGCTTTCTTT. The V and J genes are TRBV18 and TRBJ1-1; D is unclear. The germline V gene encodes CDR1 KGHSH and CDR2 LQKENI. This CDR3 is built from 14 residues. V was shortened by 6 bases and J by 0 bases, with 11 bases between the two germline ends.

The CDR3 loop reads CASSGQFSDRGKTNYGYTF. CDR3 nucleotides: TGTGCCAGCAGTGGTCAATTTTCGGACAGGGGGAAAACTAACTATGGCTACACCTTC. This rearrangement joins TRBV2 to TRBJ1-2; 10 nucleotides agree with TRBD1. Germline CDR1 and CDR2: SNHLY and FYNNEI. V dropped 4 bases and J dropped 0; count of bases not matched to a gene: 14. The CDR3 has 19 amino acids.

The chain joins TRBV4-3 to TRBJ2-7; no definite D call. V was pared by 4 bases and J by 0 bases, with 16 bases between. Looked up from germline, CDR1 is LGHNA and CDR2 is YSLEER. This CDR3 comprises 16 residues. CDR3 loop: CASSPTDTVDSYEQYF. In DNA form, the CDR3 reads TGCGCCAGCAGCCCGACGGATACAGTTGACTCCTACGAGCAGTACTTC.

The V and J genes are TRBV27 and TRBJ1-5, with a tentative D call TRBD1 (6 bases). V gave up 6 bases and J gave up 4 bases, with 13 bases separating them. This CDR3 comprises 14 residues. Germline CDR1 is MNHEY and CDR2 is SMNVEV (reference sequence). The CDR3 DNA reads as TGTGCCAGCAGCGAGACAGGACCTAATCAGCCCCAGCATTTT. Translating gives CASSETGPNQPQHF.

The V and J genes are TRBV6-5 and TRBJ2-6, with TRBD2 as a possible D gene (5 bases). The CDR3 consists of 13 residues. Trimming stripped 8 bases from V and 1 base from J, with 6 bases between. Germline V gives CDR1 MNHEY, CDR2 SVGAGI. The CDR3 nucleotides read TGTGCCAGCCGGGAATCTGGGGCCAACGTCCTGACTTTC. This encodes CASRESGANVLTF.

This clone was detected a few times. The chain has TRBV28 and TRBJ2-7; 7 bases are shared with TRBD1. Germline V CDR1 and CDR2: MDHEN, SYDVKM. V trimming: 2 bases; J trimming: 4 bases; junction bases outside the gene matches: 2. The CDR3 is made up of 13 amino acids. The CDR3 is CASSLSRGYEQYF. DNA of the CDR3: TGTGCCAGCAGTTTAAGCAGGGGGTACGAGCAGTACTTC.

This clone showed up just a few times. This chain joins TRBV6-6 and TRBJ1-5, with a tentative D call TRBD1 (5 bases). There are 13 residues in the CDR3. The germline V gene encodes CDR1 MNHNY and CDR2 SVGAGI (reference sequence). Deletions cut 7 bases from V and 11 bases from J, with 18 bases between. This chain's CDR3 is CASIGREARAQHF. The CDR3 DNA follows: TGTGCCAGCATCGGCAGGGAGGCTCGAGCCCAGCATTTT.

This chain joins TRBV19 and TRBJ1-1; D is ambiguous. Trimming took off 3 bases at V and 2 bases at J, with 10 bases between the two ends. Looked up from germline, CDR1 is LNHDA and CDR2 is SQIVND (reference sequence). The CDR3 contains 14 residues. CDR3 sequence reads: CASSMRELNTEAFF. DNA of the CDR3: TGTGCCAGTAGTATGCGGGAGTTAAACACTGAAGCTTTCTTT. Full variable domain (outside the CDR3, taken from reference TRBV19 and TRBJ1-1): DGGITQSPKYLFRKEGQNVTLSCEQNLNHDAMYWYRQDPGQGLRLIYYSQIVNDFQKGDIAEGYSVSREKKESFPLTVTSAQKNPTAFYLCASSMRELNTEAFFGQGTRLTVV.

This clone was seen just once. This chain links TRBV10-3 with TRBJ2-7; D possibly corresponds to TRBD2 (6 bases). V was shortened by 3 bases and J by 2 bases, with 11 bases between the two germline ends. Germline CDR1 is ENHRY and CDR2 is SYGVKD. CDR3 length: 14 amino acids. CDR3 in amino acids: CAISDAGLTYEQYF. The CDR3 DNA reads as TGTGCCATCAGTGACGCGGGACTTACCTACGAGCAGTACTTC.

This clone turned up a few times. The chain is built from TRBV15 and TRBJ1-3; D is ambiguous. Deletions cut 1 base from V and 0 bases from J, with 10 bases between. Germline assignment: CDR1 LNHNV and CDR2 YYDKDF (reference sequence). CDR3 length equals 16 residues. Here the CDR3 DNA reads TGTGCCACCAGCAGAGGTTCGGTCCTCTCTGGAAACACCATATATTTT. Amino acid sequence: CATSRGSVLSGNTIYF.

The CDR3 DNA sequence: TGTGCCAGCAGTCTCGGAAGGGGTACAGATACGCAGTATTTT. This encodes CASSLGRGTDTQYF. This rearrangement joins TRBV6-1 to TRBJ2-3; tentatively, D is TRBD1 (5 bases). V gave up 5 bases and J gave up 3 bases, with 12 bases separating them. The CDR3 contains 14 residues. From germline, CDR1 is MNHNS and CDR2 SASEGT.

The chain couples TRBV29-1 to TRBJ2-5, with D possibly being TRBD1 (6 bases). This CDR3 has 14 residues. Trimming took off 6 bases at V and 5 bases at J, with 19 bases between the two ends. From germline, CDR1 is SQVTM and CDR2 ANQGSEA. The CDR3 DNA is TGCAGCGTCGTGGGACAAGTAATTGGGGAGACCCAGTACTTC. Translated: CSVVGQVIGETQYF. The full variable domain, rest sourced from reference TRBV29-1 and TRBJ2-5, is SAVISQKPSRDICQRGTSLTIQCQVDSQVTMMFWYRQQPGQSLTLIATANQGSEATYESGFVIDKFPISRPNLTFSTLTVSNMSPEDSSIYLCSVVGQVIGETQYFGPGTRLLVL.

For this clone: One end of the junction is discordant with germline, which a read error may explain. The CDR3 DNA is TGCGTCAGCAGCCAAGATCAGAACGAGCAGTACTTC. Amino acids: CVSSQDQNEQYF. This rearrangement joins TRBV4-1 to TRBJ2-7; D remains unclear. The germline V gene has CDR1 MGHRA and CDR2 YSYEKL. The CDR3 is 12 amino acids.